The clone carrying this TCR beta chain was counted a few times. Its antigen is not known. One end of the junction fails to match germline, which may point to a read error. This entry belongs to a study of T cell repertoires in cytomegalovirus infection. Looking at the study overall: Public signatures in TCR beta pointed to CMV infection and matching HLA type.

TCRdb recomputed calls from the reads with MiXCR, one row per CDR3 protein. The sample consists of about 360,000 distinct CDR3 sequences, around a third of them appearing once. The CDR3 totals 13 residues. CDR1 MNHNY and CDR2 SVGAGI come from the germline V gene (reference sequence). Study-wide findings and caveats: In two of eight donors, the top clonotype was HLA-C-restricted CMV-specific. Based on cumulative public TCR beta family frequency, carriers of CMV plus the relevant HLA were identified.

The V and J genes are TRBV6-6 and TRBJ1-6, with D unclear. Sequences were derived from cultured PBMCs, sampled from culture after CMV antigen stimulation. The clonotype originates from a human donor in good health (CMV status not recorded). Some clones in this sample may be carry-over from other donors' samples. The CDR3 here is CASNYSTGSPLHF. DNA of the CDR3: TGTGCCAGCAATTACTCGACGGGCTCACCCCTCCACTTT.